The 27 T cell receptor beta chains given below trace back to one sample, sequenced in a study of naive and memory T cell subsets. An equimolar mix of two oligonucleotides served as the beta constant-region primer for TRBC1 and TRBC2. Ligated cDNA was amplified by four rounds of PCR with nested alpha and beta constant-region primers and SP2. TCRdb independently ran MiXCR on the UMI-ligation and nested PCR reads; one entry per CDR3 protein. Of over 20,000 distinct CDR3 sequences in the sample, roughly 9.6% were seen once. Source material: central memory CD8+ T cells from blood. All receptors come from a human donor in good health.

The rearrangement uses TRBV28 and TRBJ2-5; D possibly uses TRBD1 or TRBD2 (5 bases each). V lost 0 bases to trimming and J lost 5 bases, with 13 bases between them. CDR1 and CDR2 (germline): MDHEN, SYDVKM. The CDR3 runs 15 residues. Here the CDR3 DNA reads TGTGCCAGCAGTTTATGGGATGGGGGTCGGGAGACCCAGTACTTC. This translates into CASSLWDGGRETQYF.

This clonotype was observed at least ten times. The gene calls are TRBV25-1 and TRBJ2-5; no reliable D call. V was pared by 1 base and J by 3 bases, with 9 bases between. The CDR3 has 14 amino acids. Germline CDR1 is MGHDK and CDR2 is SYGVNS. CDR3 residues: CASSESAGKETQYF. CDR3 DNA sequence: TGTGCCAGCAGTGAATCGGCCGGAAAAGAGACCCAGTACTTC.

In its sample, this clonotype is medium-sized. The chain combines TRBV3-1 with TRBJ2-7; 11 bases fit TRBD2. Germline V gene data show CDR1 as LGHDT and CDR2 as YNNKEL (reference sequence). V dropped 6 bases and J dropped 3; count of bases not matched to a gene: 7. The CDR3 consists of 15 residues. CDR3 in DNA: TGTGCCAGCAGTCACGGGACTAGCGGACTCTACGAGCAGTACTTC. As protein: CASSHGTSGLYEQYF.

The rearrangement uses TRBV6-1 and TRBJ2-6; D gene unclear. This CDR3 has 14 residues. V lost 2 bases to trimming and J lost 1 base, with 3 bases between them. CDR1 MNHNS and CDR2 SASEGT come from the germline V gene. Here the CDR3 reads CASSELSGANVLTF. The CDR3 DNA sequence: TGTGCCAGCAGTGAACTATCTGGGGCCAACGTCCTGACTTTC.

This clonotype has at least ten counts. The chain links TRBV7-2 to TRBJ2-3; D might be TRBD1 or TRBD2, each matching 5 bases. V lost 5 bases and J lost 0, with 15 bases in between. This CDR3 has 16 residues. CDR1 SGHTA and CDR2 FQGNSA come from the germline V gene. The CDR3 is CASSPRVGESTDTQYF. CDR3 DNA: TGTGCCAGCAGCCCAAGAGTGGGGGAAAGCACAGATACGCAGTATTTT. Full variable domain (remainder filled in from reference TRBV7-2 and TRBJ2-3): GAGVSQSPSNKVTEKGKDVELRCDPISGHTALYWYRQSLGQGLEFLIYFQGNSAPDKSGLPSDRFSAERTGGSVSTLTIQRTQQEDSAVYLCASSPRVGESTDTQYFGPGTRLTVL.

The DNA of the CDR3 is TGCAGTGCTCCGAGTTATCAACCCCCTTATGGCTACACCTTC. Translating gives CSAPSYQPPYGYTF. V and J are TRBV20-1 and TRBJ1-2, with D unresolved. The germline V gene has CDR1 DFQATT and CDR2 SNEGSKA (reference sequence). V lost 5 bases, J lost 5 bases, and 18 bases lay in between. This CDR3 is built from 14 residues.

A few counts support this clonotype. The chain combines TRBV24-1 with TRBJ2-1; D ambiguous. CDR1 is KGHDR, CDR2 SFDVKD, per germline. The CDR3 runs 13 residues. Deletions cut 5 bases from V and 5 bases from J, with 9 bases between. The CDR3 nucleotides are TGTGCCACCAGTGTAAACAGTCACAATGAGCAGTTCTTC. Its protein product is CATSVNSHNEQFF.

This clonotype has at least ten counts. The chain links TRBV20-1 to TRBJ2-7, with 9 nucleotides matching TRBD1. The junction had 5 bases not matched to a gene; V was cut back by 6 bases and J by 2 bases. The germline CDR1 and CDR2 sequences are DFQATT and SNEGSKA (reference sequence). The CDR3 is 13 amino acids. In nucleotides, the CDR3 is TGCAGTGCCCCAAACAGGGGGCCCTACGAGCAGTACTTC. Translation gives CSAPNRGPYEQYF.

This clonotype was detected a few times. V is TRBV6-2 or TRBV6-3 and J is TRBJ2-2; TRBD1 might be the D (6 bases). V dropped 5 bases and J dropped 3 bases, with 10 bases sitting between them. This CDR3 region has 14 residues. CDR1 is MNHEY and CDR2 is SVGEGT in the germline V gene. The CDR3 DNA reads TGTGCCAGCAGTCAGGGGTCGGACACCGGGGAGCTGTTTTTT. Its translation: CASSQGSDTGELFF.

The chain joins TRBV10-1 to TRBJ1-3, with 9 nucleotides matching TRBD1. From germline, CDR1 is WNHNN and CDR2 SYGVQD (reference sequence). V lost 5 bases to trimming and J lost 1 base; unmatched junction nucleotides: 6. This CDR3 has 16 amino acids. CDR3 nucleotide sequence: TGCGCCAGCAGTCCCGGGACAGGGACGTCTGGAAACACCATATATTTT. Its translation: CASSPGTGTSGNTIYF.

This clonotype showed up just a few times. The rearrangement links TRBV5-1 to TRBJ2-2, with a tentative D call TRBD2 (6 bases). The CDR3 is 13 residues long. The ends were cut back, 3 bases at V and 8 bases at J, with 11 bases in the middle. Per germline, CDR1 SGHRS and CDR2 YFSETQ. CDR3 in amino acids: CASSYPGVGELFF. The CDR3 nucleotides are TGCGCCAGCAGCTACCCGGGAGTAGGGGAGCTGTTTTTT.

This clonotype was counted at least ten times. V usage is TRBV20-1 and J usage is TRBJ2-1; D is perhaps TRBD1 (6 bases). This CDR3 comprises 13 residues. Trimming cost V 3 bases and J 9 bases, with 15 bases left between them. CDR1 DFQATT and CDR2 SNEGSKA come from the germline V gene (reference sequence). This CDR3 is CSAREGTRGEQFF. The CDR3 nucleotides read TGCAGTGCTAGGGAAGGGACACGCGGTGAGCAGTTCTTC.

This clonotype was seen ten or more times. V usage is TRBV6-2 or TRBV6-3 and J usage is TRBJ2-6; D call uncertain. CDR1 is MNHEY and CDR2 is SVGEGT in the germline V gene. The CDR3 is made up of 15 amino acids. The V end was cut by 2 bases, the J end by 0 bases, with 5 bases between. The CDR3 region is CASSYTSSGANVLTF. The CDR3 nucleotides are TGTGCCAGCAGTTACACCTCCTCTGGGGCCAACGTCCTGACTTTC.

This clonotype was picked up a small number of times. This sequence joins TRBV27 and TRBJ2-1, with 14 bases aligning to TRBD2. With 5 bases clipped from V and 9 bases from J, the junction kept 12 bases outside the gene matches. Per the germline V gene, CDR1 is MNHEY and CDR2 is SMNVEV (reference sequence). The CDR3 is 17 residues long. Written as DNA, the CDR3 is TGTGCCAGCAGTGTCCAGACGGGACTAGCGGGAGTAACTGAGCAGTTCTTC. Its protein is CASSVQTGLAGVTEQFF.

This rearrangement joins TRBV13 to TRBJ1-1; TRBD1 agrees at 10 bases. From germline, CDR1 is PRHDT and CDR2 FYEKMQ (reference sequence). V lost 4 bases to trimming and J lost 4 bases; unmatched junction nucleotides: 12. CDR3 length equals 17 residues. The CDR3 DNA is TGTGCCAGCAGCTCGTCCCGGGACAGGGGACTGGTCACTGAAGCTTTCTTT. The encoded protein is CASSSSRDRGLVTEAFF. The whole variable domain, remainder taken from reference TRBV13 and TRBJ1-1, is AAGVIQSPRHLIKEKRETATLKCYPIPRHDTVYWYQQGPGQDPQFLISFYEKMQSDKGSIPDRFSAQQFSDYHSELNMSSLELGDSALYFCASSSSRDRGLVTEAFFGQGTRLTVV.

This clonotype was seen a handful of times. The V call is TRBV9, the J call TRBJ2-7, with TRBD1 matching 8 bases. The J segment lost 2 bases and the V segment lost 4 bases, leaving 5 bases of the junction unmatched. Germline CDR1 reads SGDLS; CDR2 reads YYNGEE. The CDR3 covers 14 residues. As DNA, the CDR3 is TGTGCCAGCAGCCCCGGACAGGGACCCTACGAGCAGTACTTC. Protein: CASSPGQGPYEQYF. Full variable domain (remainder filled in from reference TRBV9 and TRBJ2-7): DSGVTQTPKHLITATGQRVTLRCSPRSGDLSVYWYQQSLDQGLQFLIQYYNGEERAKGNILERFSAQQFPDLHSELNLSSLELGDSALYFCASSPGQGPYEQYFGPGTRLTVT.

This clonotype was recorded a few times. V and J are TRBV27 and TRBJ2-6; weak D call: TRBD2 (6 bases). This CDR3 is 14 amino acids long. Deletions cut 7 bases from V and 3 bases from J, with 10 bases between. Germline assignment: CDR1 MNHEY and CDR2 SMNVEV (reference sequence). CDR3 nucleotides: TGTGCCAGCACGGGGGAAGGTGGGGCCAACGTCCTGACTTTC. It encodes CASTGEGGANVLTF. The whole variable domain, filled in from reference TRBV27 and TRBJ2-6, reads EAQVTQNPRYLITVTGKKLTVTCSQNMNHEYMSWYRQDPGLGLRQIYYSMNVEVTDKGDVPEGYKVSRKEKRNFPLILESPSPNQTSLYFCASTGEGGANVLTFGAGSRLTVL.

This clonotype has a handful of counts. This chain connects TRBV6-5 to TRBJ2-1; TRBD2 might be the D (6 bases). The CDR3 spans 13 residues. V lost 6 bases to trimming and J lost 8 bases, with 14 bases between them. Germline V gene data show CDR1 as MNHEY and CDR2 as SVGAGI. CDR3 bases: TGTGCCAGCAGACCGGGAGAGGTCGATGAGCAGTTCTTC. It yields the protein CASRPGEVDEQFF.

This clonotype appeared a few times. The chain joins TRBV4-1 to TRBJ2-1, with 10 bases matching TRBD1. Germline CDR1 reads MGHRA; CDR2 reads YSYEKL. The V gene end was trimmed by 0 bases and the J gene end by 2 bases; junction bases not matched to a gene: 1. The CDR3 has 16 amino acids. This CDR3 is CASSQDGTGAYNEQFF. The CDR3 nucleotides are TGCGCCAGCAGCCAAGACGGGACAGGGGCCTACAATGAGCAGTTCTTC.

The sample holds many counts of this clonotype. The rearrangement joins TRBV6-6 to TRBJ1-5; D unresolved. CDR1 MNHNY and CDR2 SVGAGI come from the germline V gene (reference sequence). The germline V and J ends were trimmed by 6 bases and 9 bases, with 18 bases remaining between them. This CDR3 region has 14 residues. Written as DNA, the CDR3 is TGTGCCAGCAGAAATGGGCCCAAATCGTTGCCCCAGCATTTT. This encodes CASRNGPKSLPQHF.

This clonotype was detected ten times or more. The chain uses TRBV27 and TRBJ2-7, with D hard to call. Looked up from germline, CDR1 is MNHEY and CDR2 is SMNVEV (reference sequence). The length of the CDR3 is 13 residues. V lost 2 bases, J lost 2 bases, and 7 bases lay in between. The CDR3 spells CASSLGQTYEQYF. The DNA of the CDR3 is TGTGCCAGCAGTTTAGGGCAGACCTACGAGCAGTACTTC.

This clonotype was detected only a few times. This chain connects TRBV7-9 to TRBJ1-2; no definite D call. CDR3 length: 15 amino acids. The ends were cut back, 1 base at V and 0 bases at J, with 9 bases in the middle. CDR1 SEHNR and CDR2 FQNEAQ come from the germline V gene (reference sequence). The CDR3 loop is CASSLVTQANYGYTF. The DNA of the CDR3 is TGTGCCAGCAGCTTAGTTACCCAAGCTAACTATGGCTACACCTTC.

At least ten counts were recorded for this clonotype. The V gene is TRBV29-1, the J gene TRBJ1-1; D unclear. Per the germline V gene, CDR1 is SQVTM and CDR2 is ANQGSEA. V shed 2 bases and J shed 1 base, with 2 bases lying between them. The CDR3 contains 11 residues. CDR3 loop: CSVEKNTEAFF. Written as DNA, the CDR3 is TGCAGCGTTGAAAAGAACACTGAAGCTTTCTTT.

V usage is TRBV6-1 and J usage is TRBJ2-6; maybe TRBD1 (6 bases). V dropped 6 bases and J dropped 1 base, with 10 bases sitting between them. The CDR3 runs 15 residues. The germline V gene has CDR1 MNHNS and CDR2 SASEGT. The CDR3 reads CASSNQGSGANVLTF. In DNA, the CDR3 is TGTGCCAGCAGCAACCAGGGGTCTGGGGCCAACGTCCTGACTTTC.

The chain links TRBV4-3 to TRBJ1-2, with no clear D. Trimming took off 0 bases at V and 8 bases at J, with 7 bases between the two ends. The CDR3 sequence is 12 residues long. The V gene's germline CDR1 is LGHNA and CDR2 YSLEER. The CDR3 bases are TGCGCCAGCAGCCAAGACGGAGAAGGCTACACCTTC. Translating gives CASSQDGEGYTF.

CDR3 nucleotides: TGTGCCTGGAGTGTGCTCTCGACGGACTACCCGGGGGAGCAGTACTTC. Residues: CAWSVLSTDYPGEQYF. The chain uses TRBV30 and TRBJ2-7, with D perhaps matching TRBD2 (6 bases). Germline CDR1 and CDR2: GTSNPN and SVGIG (reference sequence). Trimming took 0 bases from V and 7 from J, leaving 22 bases between them. This CDR3 has 16 residues.

There are many counts of this clonotype. The J gene is TRBJ2-3, the V gene TRBV20-1; a weak D match, TRBD2 (7 bases). The CDR3 covers 16 residues. The germline gives CDR1 DFQATT, CDR2 SNEGSKA (reference sequence). V lost 4 bases and J 2 bases, leaving 19 bases between the germline ends. The CDR3 protein is CSAKEEGGGDTDTQYF. The CDR3 DNA reads TGCAGTGCTAAGGAAGAGGGCGGGGGCGACACAGATACGCAGTATTTT.